This T cell receptor (beta chain) was profiled in a study of blood T cells in healthy people across ages. CDR1 is MRHNA, CDR2 SNTAGT, per germline. The CDR3 sequence is 14 residues long. Study-level results: A greater number of naive CD4+ cells and higher diversity distinguished long-lived donors from aged donors.

Then a second PCR, running roughly 6 to 12 cycles, was carried out with a sample-barcoded 5' primer and a J-beta primer mix. Each cDNA molecule, via a template-switch adaptor with 12 random nucleotides, was tagged. One entry per CDR3 protein results from TCRdb running MiXCR on the 5' RACE reads. The data contain about 1 million distinct CDR3 sequences, approximately 26% of them singletons. Notes on this clonotype: Its antigen remains unknown.

The same sample was also studied in work on T cells of mothers and their children. That source adds: Over 9.5 million reads per mother and around 3.2 million per child were obtained. Related pairs of mothers and children showed slightly higher, non-significant overlap versus unrelated pairs.

The rearrangement links TRBV6-4 to TRBJ2-7; 7 bases align to TRBD1. The J call may be incorrect, as the DNA end agrees better with TRBJ2-1. This TCR came from a girl aged 2 to 10 in good health. Material: blood. The chain's CDR3 is CASSPMLGGAEQFF. In nucleotides, the CDR3 is TGTGCCAGCAGTCCTATGTTAGGGGGCGCCGAGCAGTTCTTC.